The 19 T cell receptor beta chains listed next were all sequenced from one sample in a study of T-cell memory formation after mild COVID-19. Using its own MiXCR run on the 5' RACE reads, TCRdb lists one record per CDR3 protein. Counted here are about 340,000 distinct CDR3 sequences, 15% occurring once; the ten biggest clones make up 20% to 25%. The sequenced material came from PBMCs or a T cell subset sorted from them (not recorded which). All receptors derive from a man aged 18 to 29 who had mild COVID-19 (a few samples of this study predate the infection). Cell type and time point are not known.

With regard to this clonotype: The junction does not match germline at one end; this may be a read error. The rearrangement uses TRBV7-9 and TRBJ1-1; no clear D. This CDR3 is built from 14 residues. Germline CDR1 and CDR2: SEHNR and FQNEAQ (reference sequence). CDR3 sequence reads: CATSSGWADTEAFF. CDR3 DNA: TGTGCCACCAGCTCCGGGTGGGCAGACACTGAAGCTTTCTTT. The whole variable domain, remainder taken from reference TRBV7-9 and TRBJ1-1, is DTGVSQNPRHKITKRGQNVTFRCDPISEHNRLYWYRQTLGQGPEFLTYFQNEAQLEKSRLLSDRFSAERPKGSFSTLEIQRTEQGDSAMYLCATSSGWADTEAFFGQGTRLTVV.

This clonotype was observed many times. The rearrangement links TRBV5-1 to TRBJ2-5; D is perhaps TRBD2 (5 bases). Germline CDR1 SGHRS, CDR2 YFSETQ. The length of the CDR3 is 14 residues. The V gene lost 4 bases and the J gene lost 0 bases, with 10 bases spanning the gap. The CDR3 DNA follows: TGCGCCAGCAGCCGACCGGGGTACCAAGAGACCCAGTACTTC. Encoded protein: CASSRPGYQETQYF.

This clonotype was seen only a few times. The V call is TRBV5-1, the J call TRBJ1-2, with TRBD1 identical over 8 bases. The CDR3 is 16 amino acids. V shed 0 bases, J shed 5 bases, and the junction held 9 bases outside the gene matches. The germline CDR1 and CDR2 sequences are SGHRS and YFSETQ. As DNA, the CDR3 is TGCGCCAGCAGCTTGGGGACAGGGCCAATTAATTATGGCTACACCTTC. It is translated as CASSLGTGPINYGYTF. Supplemented by reference TRBV5-1 and TRBJ1-2, the full variable domain reads KAGVTQTPRYLIKTRGQQVTLSCSPISGHRSVSWYQQTPGQGLQFLFEYFSETQRNKGNFPGRFSGRQFSNSRSEMNVSTLELGDSALYLCASSLGTGPINYGYTFGSGTRLTVV.

This clonotype appeared a few times. The J gene is TRBJ2-7, the V gene TRBV7-2, with TRBD1 matching over 7 bases. CDR1 is SGHTA, CDR2 FQGNSA, per germline. V shed 3 bases, J shed 4 bases, and the junction held 12 bases outside the gene matches. The CDR3 has 16 residues. CDR3 protein: CASSFGIGDRTYEQYF. CDR3 bases: TGTGCCAGCAGCTTTGGGATCGGGGACAGAACATACGAGCAGTACTTC.

This clonotype occurred a few times. The chain is built from TRBV20-1 and TRBJ2-6; 10 positions agree with TRBD2. Germline V gives CDR1 DFQATT, CDR2 SNEGSKA (reference sequence). The CDR3 runs to 15 residues. Trimming cost V 5 bases and J 7 bases; bases outside gene matches: 8. DNA of the CDR3: TGCAGTGCTTTACCCCTAGCGGGGGTCGCCAACGTCCTGACTTTC. Its translation: CSALPLAGVANVLTF.

V and J are TRBV12-3 or TRBV12-4 and TRBJ2-3; no reliable D call. Between the trimmed V and J ends, which lost 6 bases and 4 bases, there was a span of 11 bases. The CDR3 runs to 13 residues. CDR3 DNA sequence: TGTGCCAGCAGCCCGTCCTGGGCAGATACGCAGTATTTT. It is translated as CASSPSWADTQYF.

V usage is TRBV5-1 and J usage is TRBJ1-1; D is unclear. The CDR3 totals 15 residues. The germline gives CDR1 SGHRS, CDR2 YFSETQ. The V end lost 0 bases, the J end lost 11 bases, and 20 bases lay between the germline ends. CDR3 in DNA: TGCGCCAGCAGCTTGGGGCATGGGCCCCGACGGGATGCTTTCTTT. Translating gives CASSLGHGPRRDAFF. Combining the CDR3 with reference TRBV5-1 and TRBJ1-1 gives the whole variable domain KAGVTQTPRYLIKTRGQQVTLSCSPISGHRSVSWYQQTPGQGLQFLFEYFSETQRNKGNFPGRFSGRQFSNSRSEMNVSTLELGDSALYLCASSLGHGPRRDAFFGQGTRLTVV.

The J gene is TRBJ2-7, the V gene TRBV19; tentatively, D is TRBD1 (6 bases). CDR3 length: 13 amino acids. The germline V gene has CDR1 LNHDA and CDR2 SQIVND (reference sequence). V lost 6 bases and J lost 7, with 16 bases in between. The CDR3 bases are TGTGCCAGTAGGCAGGGGCACGTGTGGGAGCAGTACGTC. It codes for CASRQGHVWEQYV.

This clonotype was observed a handful of times. The rearrangement joins TRBV12-3 or TRBV12-4 to TRBJ1-5; no definite D call. CDR3 length: 14 amino acids. V was shortened by 6 bases and J by 3 bases, with 12 bases between the two germline ends. Here the CDR3 DNA reads TGTGCCAGCAGAAACGGGATCCTCAATCAGCCCCAGCATTTT. Translating it yields CASRNGILNQPQHF.

J is TRBJ1-1 and V is TRBV18; D gene ambiguous. V lost 3 bases, J lost 0 bases, and 5 bases lay in between. Looked up from germline, CDR1 is KGHSH and CDR2 is LQKENI. This CDR3 region has 13 residues. The CDR3 DNA follows: TGTGCCAGCTCACCCTATGTGAACACTGAAGCTTTCTTT. It is translated as CASSPYVNTEAFF.

The chain employs TRBV6-4 and TRBJ1-2; D is undetermined. This CDR3 spans 13 amino acids. CDR1 and CDR2 (germline): MRHNA, SNTAGT. Trimming pared 4 bases from V and 4 bases from J, leaving 10 bases between. CDR3 nucleotide sequence: TGTGCCAGCAGTGTCAACTTGGGCTATGGCTACACCTTC. It translates to CASSVNLGYGYTF.

The chain carries TRBV11-2 and TRBJ2-1; 12 bases match TRBD2. The CDR3 totals 14 residues. V trimming: 4 bases; J trimming: 7 bases; junction bases outside the gene matches: 2. The germline V gene has CDR1 SGHAT and CDR2 FQNNGV. The CDR3 is CASSSGLAGNEQFF. DNA for the CDR3: TGTGCCAGCAGCTCCGGACTAGCGGGGAATGAGCAGTTCTTC. The full variable domain, with the rest looked up from reference TRBV11-2 and TRBJ2-1, is EAGVAQSPRYKIIEKRQSVAFWCNPISGHATLYWYQQILGQGPKLLIQFQNNGVVDDSQLPKDRFSAERLKGVDSTLKIQPAKLEDSAVYLCASSSGLAGNEQFFGPGTRLTVL.

The V and J genes are TRBV15 and TRBJ1-4, with D hard to call. Germline V gene data show CDR1 as LNHNV and CDR2 as YYDKDF (reference sequence). Trimming took 0 bases from V and 3 from J, leaving 8 bases between them. The CDR3 is 15 residues long. The CDR3 region has the DNA TGTGCCACCAGCAGAGACCCAGGTCCTAATGAAAAACTGTTTTTT. Residues: CATSRDPGPNEKLFF. The whole variable domain, remainder taken from reference TRBV15 and TRBJ1-4, is DAMVIQNPRYQVTQFGKPVTLSCSQTLNHNVMYWYQQKSSQAPKLLFHYYDKDFNNEADTPDNFQSRRPNTSFCFLDIRSPGLGDTAMYLCATSRDPGPNEKLFFGSGTQLSVL.

V usage is TRBV28 and J usage is TRBJ2-1; D might be TRBD1 or TRBD2, each matching 5 bases. The CDR3 contains 15 residues. Between the trimmed V and J ends, which lost 1 base and 1 base, there was a span of 8 bases. Per germline, CDR1 MDHEN and CDR2 SYDVKM. This CDR3 reads CASSLFEGSYNEQFF. The CDR3 DNA reads as TGTGCCAGCAGTTTATTTGAGGGGTCCTACAATGAGCAGTTCTTC.

V gene TRBV4-1 combines with J gene TRBJ1-4; 10 positions agree with TRBD1. This CDR3 is 15 amino acids long. Germline trimming cut 3 bases from V and 8 bases from J; bases unmatched to any gene: 6. Germline assignment: CDR1 MGHRA and CDR2 YSYEKL. The CDR3 is CASSQPGQGSEKLFF. The CDR3 DNA reads as TGCGCCAGCAGCCAGCCGGGACAGGGGAGCGAAAAACTGTTTTTT.

This clonotype has just a few counts. This chain connects TRBV5-5 to TRBJ2-4, with 8 nucleotides matching TRBD1. V lost 2 bases and J lost 8; bases outside the gene matches: 6. The length of the CDR3 is 14 residues. Germline V lookup: CDR1 SGHKS, CDR2 YYEKEE (reference sequence). CDR3 in DNA: TGTGCCAGCAGCTTAGGACAGGGAAGGGACATTCAGTACTTC. This encodes CASSLGQGRDIQYF.

This chain connects TRBV5-1 to TRBJ1-2; the D gene is possibly TRBD1 (6 bases). V was pared by 2 bases and J by 2 bases, with 13 bases between. The CDR3 has 15 amino acids. Germline V gene lookup returns CDR1 SGHRS and CDR2 YFSETQ. This chain's CDR3 is CASSLNRVTNYGYTF. The CDR3 nucleotides read TGCGCCAGCAGCTTAAACAGGGTGACCAACTATGGCTACACCTTC.

V gene TRBV30 combines with J gene TRBJ1-6; unclear D gene. The CDR3 extends over 14 amino acids. The V and J ends lost 0 bases and 14 bases respectively, with 17 bases between them. Germline V gene sequence: CDR1 GTSNPN, CDR2 SVGIG (reference sequence). The CDR3 DNA is TGTGCCTGGAGTGTACAGTGGTCCCCGAGAACCCTCCACTTT. This gives the protein CAWSVQWSPRTLHF.

This clonotype was detected a few times. The chain joins TRBV19 to TRBJ2-1, with unresolved D. Germline values: CDR1 LNHDA, CDR2 SQIVND (reference sequence). V lost 5 bases to trimming and J lost 1 base, with 9 bases between them. The CDR3 is made up of 14 amino acids. The CDR3 protein is CASSPPPSYNEQFF. For the CDR3, the DNA is TGTGCCAGTAGTCCGCCCCCATCCTACAATGAGCAGTTCTTC.